What follows are 21 T cell receptor beta chains derived from one specimen sequenced in a study of blood T cell repertoires in COVID-19. Data came from immunoSEQ multiplex PCR; TCRdb stores just in-frame clones and leaves some out. The sample includes 200,000 to 250,000 clones, approximately 78% of them seen just once. Sequenced input: peripheral blood. These receptors all stem from a woman in her 70s with COVID-19, enrolled during active disease.

The chain carries TRBV18 and TRBJ1-1, with D perhaps matching TRBD1 (5 bases). The V gene's germline CDR1 is KGHSH and CDR2 LQKENI. The CDR3 is 14 amino acids. Trimming cost V 6 bases and J 1 base, with 12 bases left between them. The CDR3 DNA follows: TGTGCCAGCTCTACACTCCAGGGGAACACTGAAGCTTTCTTT. Its protein product is CASSTLQGNTEAFF.

CDR3 nucleotide sequence: TGTGCCACCGGACTAGCGGGAGGAGTGGATACGCAGTATTTT. This sequence encodes CATGLAGGVDTQYF. J is TRBJ2-3 and V is TRBV24-1; 14 positions agree with TRBD2. The CDR3 has 14 amino acids. Per germline, CDR1 KGHDR and CDR2 SFDVKD. V shed 9 bases and J 6 bases; nucleotides not matched to a gene: 4.

This clone was recorded only once. The chain combines TRBV2 with TRBJ2-1; perhaps TRBD2 as D (5 bases). Germline V gene data show CDR1 as SNHLY and CDR2 as FYNNEI. The V end lost 6 bases, the J end lost 4 bases, and 16 bases lay between the germline ends. The CDR3 spans 15 residues. The CDR3 coding sequence is TGTGCCAGCAGAGTCAGGTACCCGGGGTACAATGAGCAGTTCTTC. It translates to CASRVRYPGYNEQFF.

This chain uses TRBV10-3 with TRBJ2-1; 13 bases align to TRBD2. Germline loops: CDR1 ENHRY, CDR2 SYGVKD. The V gene end was trimmed by 6 bases and the J gene end by 0 bases; junction bases not matched to a gene: 8. This CDR3 is 18 amino acids long. The CDR3 is CAIRTGTSGTSSYNEQFF. CDR3 bases: TGTGCCATCAGAACGGGGACTAGCGGGACAAGCTCCTACAATGAGCAGTTCTTC.

The V call is TRBV6-6, the J call TRBJ1-5; D gene uncertain. V lost 8 bases to trimming and J lost 5 bases, with 13 bases between them. CDR3 length equals 13 residues. Germline loops: CDR1 MNHNY, CDR2 SVGAGI (reference sequence). The CDR3 DNA follows: TGTGCCAGCCACGCTATGAGAGATCAGCCCCAGCATTTT. Protein sequence: CASHAMRDQPQHF.

The CDR3 region has the DNA TGTGCCAGCAGTCCCCCGACAGGTAGGAACACTGAAGCTTTCTTT. It encodes CASSPPTGRNTEAFF. V gene TRBV6-5 combines with J gene TRBJ1-1, with D possibly TRBD1 on 6 matching bases. This CDR3 contains 15 residues. Trimming removed 5 bases at V and 1 base at J, with 14 bases between. Germline V CDR1 and CDR2: MNHEY, SVGAGI.

The rearrangement links TRBV4-3 to TRBJ2-3; the match to TRBD2 covers 10 bases. This CDR3 has 16 amino acids. The V gene end was trimmed by 5 bases and the J gene end by 6 bases; junction bases not matched to a gene: 11. Germline-derived CDR1 and CDR2 are LGHNA and YSLEER. The CDR3 loop is CASSIQFPTSGDTQYF. The DNA of the CDR3 is TGCGCCAGCAGCATCCAATTCCCGACTAGCGGGGATACGCAGTATTTT.

The rearrangement links TRBV5-1 to TRBJ1-2, with 8 bases matching TRBD1. V trimming: 5 bases; J trimming: 8 bases; junction bases outside the gene matches: 11. Germline V lookup: CDR1 SGHRS, CDR2 YFSETQ. The CDR3 sequence is 14 residues long. The CDR3 region is CASSGQGAGGGYTF. The CDR3 coding sequence is TGCGCCAGCAGTGGGCAGGGGGCAGGTGGCGGCTACACCTTC.

The V call is TRBV19, the J call TRBJ2-1, with TRBD2 matching 12 bases. J gave up 10 bases and V 4 bases, and 17 bases lay outside the gene matches. Per the germline V gene, CDR1 is LNHDA and CDR2 is SQIVND (reference sequence). This CDR3 has 18 amino acids. The CDR3 here is CASSTWERRLAGAGEQFF. CDR3 sequence (DNA): TGTGCCAGTAGTACCTGGGAGAGAAGACTAGCGGGAGCTGGGGAGCAGTTCTTC.

V and J are TRBV24-1 and TRBJ2-7, with D possibly being TRBD1 (7 bases). The CDR3 runs 15 residues. The V gene lost 2 bases and the J gene lost 3 bases, with 13 bases spanning the gap. Per the germline V gene, CDR1 is KGHDR and CDR2 is SFDVKD. This chain's CDR3 is CATSDSGGSSYEQYF. For the CDR3, the DNA is TGTGCCACCAGTGATTCAGGGGGGAGTAGCTACGAGCAGTACTTC.

This clone was detected a few times. The gene calls are TRBV5-8 and TRBJ2-5; 9 nucleotides match TRBD1. The V segment lost 4 bases and the J segment 3 bases; nucleotides outside the gene matches: 4. Germline CDR1 reads SGHTS; CDR2 reads YDEGEE. This CDR3 region has 14 residues. The CDR3 DNA is TGTGCCAGCAGCCCGGGACAGGGAAAAGAGACCCAGTACTTC. This sequence encodes CASSPGQGKETQYF.

The V and J genes are TRBV9 and TRBJ2-2; tentatively, D is TRBD2 (5 bases). V gave up 3 bases and J gave up 4 bases, with 16 bases separating them. This CDR3 region has 16 residues. Germline loops: CDR1 SGDLS, CDR2 YYNGEE. As DNA, the CDR3 is TGTGCCAGCAGCGGGGGAGCCTTGGTTAGCACCGGGGAGCTGTTTTTT. Translated: CASSGGALVSTGELFF.

This clone was found once. This chain uses TRBV7-2 with TRBJ2-2; weak D call: TRBD1 (5 bases). Trimming shortened V by 0 bases and J by 2 bases, and 10 bases separated the two germline ends. This CDR3 comprises 16 residues. In germline, CDR1 is SGHTA, CDR2 FQGNSA. In nucleotides, the CDR3 is TGTGCCAGCAGCTTAGCGCGGACATCAAACACCGGGGAGCTGTTTTTT. Translating it yields CASSLARTSNTGELFF.

This chain joins TRBV4-3 and TRBJ2-1; D possibly corresponds to TRBD1 (5 bases). V dropped 0 bases and J dropped 5 bases, with 8 bases sitting between them. The CDR3 is 14 residues long. Germline assignment: CDR1 LGHNA and CDR2 YSLEER. The CDR3 DNA follows: TGCGCCAGCAGCCAAGAATTCAGGGACAATGAGCAGTTCTTC. As protein: CASSQEFRDNEQFF.

As regards this clone: This may stem from a read error, because a much larger clone lies one nucleotide away. CDR3 sequence: CASTRTSGRETQYF. The CDR3 DNA follows: TGTGCCAGCACCAGGACTAGCGGGAGGGAGACCCAGTACTTC. This chain connects TRBV2 to TRBJ2-5, with 14 bases aligning to TRBD2. Germline-derived CDR1 and CDR2 are SNHLY and FYNNEI. The junction had 3 bases not matched to a gene; V was cut back by 7 bases and J by 5 bases. There are 14 residues in the CDR3.

The rearrangement joins TRBV10-3 to TRBJ2-1; 14 nucleotides agree with TRBD2. Germline assignment: CDR1 ENHRY and CDR2 SYGVKD. This CDR3 has 18 amino acids. Losses at the gene ends were 7 bases for V and 5 bases for J; bases not matched to a gene: 13. The DNA of the CDR3 is TGTGCCATCAACCCGGGACTAGCGGGAGAAGGGAGAGACAATGAGCAGTTCTTC. Its protein is CAINPGLAGEGRDNEQFF.

This clone was picked up one time. The chain joins TRBV19 to TRBJ2-2; weak D call: TRBD1 (5 bases). CDR3 size: 14 residues. From germline, CDR1 is LNHDA and CDR2 SQIVND (reference sequence). The V and J ends lost 10 bases and 3 bases respectively, with 15 bases between them. The CDR3 DNA is TGTGCCACCCGACAGTCCTTCCACACCGGGGAGCTGTTTTTT. Its protein is CATRQSFHTGELFF.

The CDR3 DNA sequence: TGTGCCAGTGCGATGAATAACAGGGGTAACTATGGCTACACCTTC. Translating gives CASAMNNRGNYGYTF. This chain connects TRBV19 to TRBJ1-2; 7 bases agree with TRBD1. CDR1 LNHDA and CDR2 SQIVND come from the germline V gene (reference sequence). The CDR3 consists of 15 residues. The trim removed 8 bases at V and 1 base at J, leaving 10 bases unmatched.

Here the CDR3 reads CSGENSYEQYF. CDR3 coding DNA: TGCAGTGGGGAGAACTCCTACGAGCAGTACTTC. The V call is TRBV20-1, the J call TRBJ2-7; weak D call: TRBD2 (5 bases). V dropped 7 bases and J dropped 0 bases, with 7 bases sitting between them. Per germline, CDR1 DFQATT and CDR2 SNEGSKA (reference sequence). This CDR3 region has 11 residues.

This clone has a handful of counts. The J gene is TRBJ2-1, the V gene TRBV25-1, with a weak D call TRBD2 (6 bases). The germline V gene has CDR1 MGHDK and CDR2 SYGVNS. Between the trimmed V and J ends, which lost 6 bases and 3 bases, there was a span of 15 bases. The CDR3 has 15 residues. The CDR3 here is CASRDERAIYNEQFF. As DNA, the CDR3 is TGTGCCAGCAGGGACGAGCGGGCGATCTACAATGAGCAGTTCTTC. Based on the CDR3 plus reference TRBV25-1 and TRBJ2-1, the full variable domain is EADIYQTPRYLVIGTGKKITLECSQTMGHDKMYWYQQDPGMELHLIHYSYGVNSTEKGDLSSESTVSRIRTEHFPLTLESARPSHTSQYLCASRDERAIYNEQFFGPGTRLTVL.

V gene TRBV6-2 or TRBV6-3 combines with J gene TRBJ2-7; TRBD1 matches at 7 bases. Trimming at V came to 1 base and at J to 3 bases, leaving 9 bases not matched to a gene. Per the germline V gene, CDR1 is MNHEY and CDR2 is SVGEGT. CDR3 size: 16 residues. CDR3: CASSYFAGTVVYEQYF. The CDR3 DNA follows: TGTGCCAGCAGTTACTTCGCCGGGACAGTTGTCTACGAGCAGTACTTC.